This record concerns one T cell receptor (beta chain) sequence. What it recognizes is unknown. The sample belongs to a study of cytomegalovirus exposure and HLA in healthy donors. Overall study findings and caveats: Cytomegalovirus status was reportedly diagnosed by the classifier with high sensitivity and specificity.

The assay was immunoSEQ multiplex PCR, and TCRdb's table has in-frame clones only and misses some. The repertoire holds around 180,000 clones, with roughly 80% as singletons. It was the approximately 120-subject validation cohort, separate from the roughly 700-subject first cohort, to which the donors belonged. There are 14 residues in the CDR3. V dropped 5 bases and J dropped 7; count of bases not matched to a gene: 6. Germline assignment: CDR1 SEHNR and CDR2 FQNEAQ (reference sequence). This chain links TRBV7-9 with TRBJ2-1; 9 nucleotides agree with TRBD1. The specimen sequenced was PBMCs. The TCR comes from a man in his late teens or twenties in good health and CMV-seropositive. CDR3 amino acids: CASSPSGTGNEQFF. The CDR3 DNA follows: TGTGCCAGCAGCCCCTCCGGGACAGGGAATGAGCAGTTCTTC.